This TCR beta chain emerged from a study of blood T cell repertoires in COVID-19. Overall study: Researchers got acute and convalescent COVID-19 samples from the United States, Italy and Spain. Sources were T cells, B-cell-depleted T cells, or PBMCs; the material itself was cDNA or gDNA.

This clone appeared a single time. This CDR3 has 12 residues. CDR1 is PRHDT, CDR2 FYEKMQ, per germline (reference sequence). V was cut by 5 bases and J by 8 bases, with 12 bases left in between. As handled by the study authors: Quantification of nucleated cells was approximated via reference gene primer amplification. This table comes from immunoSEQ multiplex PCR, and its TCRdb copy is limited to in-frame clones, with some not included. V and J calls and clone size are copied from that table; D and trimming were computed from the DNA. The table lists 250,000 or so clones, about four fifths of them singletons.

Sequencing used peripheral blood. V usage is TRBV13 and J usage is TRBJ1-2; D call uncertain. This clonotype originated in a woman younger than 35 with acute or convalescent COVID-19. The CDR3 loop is CASSVQATGYTF. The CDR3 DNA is TGTGCCAGCAGCGTGCAGGCTACGGGCTACACCTTC.